This TCR beta chain comes out of a study of identical twins. MiXCR, applied by TCRdb to the 5' RACE reads, yields one record per CDR3 protein. The sample lists about 720,000 distinct CDR3 sequences; roughly 18% were seen once. The CDR3 loop spans 13 amino acids. V lost 0 bases to trimming and J lost 3 bases, with 8 bases between them. CDR1 is DFQATT, CDR2 SNEGSKA, per germline (reference sequence). There are many counts of this clonotype. The sample also formed part of further work on T cells expressing NK-cell markers.

The sequenced sample consisted of PBMCs. This chain joins TRBV20-1 and TRBJ1-1; the D gene is possibly TRBD1 (5 bases). The sequence came from a woman under 30 in good health. In nucleotides, the CDR3 is TGCAGTGCTAGAGATTGGGGGGACACTGAAGCTTTCTTT. It codes for CSARDWGDTEAFF.